In its sample, the clone carrying this TCR beta chain was seen once. Clones were sequenced by immunoSEQ multiplex PCR, and TCRdb holds only the in-frame ones, with some missing. Here the sample spans about 200,000 clones, about 85% being singletons. The sample comes from a study of blood T cell repertoires in COVID-19. Study information: Material from acute and convalescent COVID-19 was sourced from the United States, Italy and Spain.

V was shortened by 6 bases and J by 4 bases, with 12 bases between the two germline ends. Germline CDR1 and CDR2: SQVTM and ANQGSEA. The CDR3 is made up of 12 amino acids. The sequencing sample was made of PBMCs or T cells enriched from blood (not recorded which). This TCR came from a woman aged 25 to 39 who had recovered from COVID-19. The chain has TRBV29-1 and TRBJ1-2, with a possible D match to TRBD1 (5 bases). CDR3 nucleotide sequence: TGCAGCGTCACCCTCGACAGCTATGGCTACACCTTC. Protein: CSVTLDSYGYTF.